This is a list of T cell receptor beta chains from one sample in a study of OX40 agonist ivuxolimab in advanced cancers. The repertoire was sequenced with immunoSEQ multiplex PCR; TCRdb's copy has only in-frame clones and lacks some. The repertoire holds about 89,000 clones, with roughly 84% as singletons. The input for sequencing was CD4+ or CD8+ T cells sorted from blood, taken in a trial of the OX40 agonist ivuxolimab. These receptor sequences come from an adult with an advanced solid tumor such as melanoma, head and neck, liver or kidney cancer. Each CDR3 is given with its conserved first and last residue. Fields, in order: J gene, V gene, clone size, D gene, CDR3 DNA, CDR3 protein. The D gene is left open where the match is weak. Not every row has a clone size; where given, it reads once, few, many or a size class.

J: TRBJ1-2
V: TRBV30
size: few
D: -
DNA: TGTGCCTGCTCTCCAGGCGGCAGGGTTGGCTACACCTTC
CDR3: CACSPGGRVGYTF

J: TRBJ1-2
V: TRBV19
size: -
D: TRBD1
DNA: TGTGCCAGTAGGATGGACAGGGGGCGTTTCGGCTACACCTTC
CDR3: CASRMDRGRFGYTF

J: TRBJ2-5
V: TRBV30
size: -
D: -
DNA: TGTGCCTATGCAGGGGAGGGAGAGACCCAGTACTTC
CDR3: CAYAGEGETQYF

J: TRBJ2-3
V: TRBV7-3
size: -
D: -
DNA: TGTGCCAGCAGCCCTGAATTAGGGGCGCAGTATTTT
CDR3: CASSPELGAQYF

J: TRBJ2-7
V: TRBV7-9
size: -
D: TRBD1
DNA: TGTGCCAGCAGCCCGGACGACAGGGAAGTCTCCTACGAGCAGTACTTC
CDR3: CASSPDDREVSYEQYF

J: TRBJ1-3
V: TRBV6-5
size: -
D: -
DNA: TGTGCCAGCAGTATCGGGACAGGAAACACCATATATTTT
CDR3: CASSIGTGNTIYF

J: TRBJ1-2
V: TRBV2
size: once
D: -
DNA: TGTGCCAGCAGTGAGTTAGAGGGAATAGGAGGCTACACCTTC
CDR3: CASSELEGIGGYTF

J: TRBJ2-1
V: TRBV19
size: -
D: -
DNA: TGTGCCAGTAAGGGCCCCAGGACACAGCAGTTCTTC
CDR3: CASKGPRTQQFF

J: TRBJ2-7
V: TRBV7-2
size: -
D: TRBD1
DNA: TGTGCCAGCAGCTTAGCGGGGCAGGGGGCAAAGTACGAGCAGTACTTC
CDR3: CASSLAGQGAKYEQYF

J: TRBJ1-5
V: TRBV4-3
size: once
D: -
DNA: TGCGCCAGCAGCCAAGATCAAAACAGGATCCAGCCCCAGCATTTT
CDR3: CASSQDQNRIQPQHF

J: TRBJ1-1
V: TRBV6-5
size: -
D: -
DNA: TGTGCCAGCAAAATGGGACACCCGAACACTGAAGCTTTCTTT
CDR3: CASKMGHPNTEAFF

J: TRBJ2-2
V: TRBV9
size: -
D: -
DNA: TGTGCCAGCAGCGTAACGGGAAGGTCCACCGGGGAGCTGTTTTTT
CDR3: CASSVTGRSTGELFF

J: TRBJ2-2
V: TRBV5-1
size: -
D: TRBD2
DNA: TGCGCCAGCAGCTTGGGGCTAGCGGGAGTTGCGGGGGAGCTGTTTTTT
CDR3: CASSLGLAGVAGELFF

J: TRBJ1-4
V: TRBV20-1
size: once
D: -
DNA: TGCAGTGCTATCACAGGGGAAAAACTGTTTTTT
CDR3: CSAITGEKLFF

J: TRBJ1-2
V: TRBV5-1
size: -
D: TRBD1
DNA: TGCGCCAGCAGCTCCCAGGGGGGTAACTATGGCTACACCTTC
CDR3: CASSSQGGNYGYTF

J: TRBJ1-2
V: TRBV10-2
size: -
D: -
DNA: TGCGCCAGCAGTGAGTCCCCGACAGCCTCTAACTATGGCTACACCTTC
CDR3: CASSESPTASNYGYTF

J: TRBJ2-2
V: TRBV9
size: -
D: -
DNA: TGTGCCAGCAGCCCCAGGGGGGCGAACACCGGGGAGCTGTTTTTT
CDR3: CASSPRGANTGELFF

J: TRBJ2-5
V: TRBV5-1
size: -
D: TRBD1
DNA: TGCGCCAGCAGCTTGGGGACAGGGGGACAAGAGACCCAGTACTTC
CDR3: CASSLGTGGQETQYF

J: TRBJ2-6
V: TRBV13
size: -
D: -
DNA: TGTGCCAGCAGCCACAGGCCAAAGATCTCTGGGGCCAACGTCCTGACTTTC
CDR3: CASSHRPKISGANVLTF

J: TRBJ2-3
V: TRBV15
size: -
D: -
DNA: TGTGCCACCAGCAGCGAAACCACAGATACGCAGTATTTT
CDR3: CATSSETTDTQYF

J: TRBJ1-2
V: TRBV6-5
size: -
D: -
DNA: TGTGCCAGCAGTTACGGGGGGTCGCCTACCTATGGCTACACCTTC
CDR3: CASSYGGSPTYGYTF

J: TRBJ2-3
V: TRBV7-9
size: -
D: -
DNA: TGTGCCAGCAGCCCGCGGACAGTAGCAGATACGCAGTATTTT
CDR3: CASSPRTVADTQYF

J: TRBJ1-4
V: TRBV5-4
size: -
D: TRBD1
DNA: TGTGCCAGCAGCCATGCAGGGGGGACTAATGAAAAACTGTTTTTT
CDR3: CASSHAGGTNEKLFF

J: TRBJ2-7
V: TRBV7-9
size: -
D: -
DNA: TGTGCCAGCAGCTCGGGGGTGGAGTTCAGGGAGTACTTC
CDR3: CASSSGVEFREYF

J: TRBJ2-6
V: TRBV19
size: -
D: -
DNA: TGTGCCAGTAGTATTGTCCAGGGTGTCTGGGCCAACGTCCTGACTTTC
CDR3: CASSIVQGVWANVLTF

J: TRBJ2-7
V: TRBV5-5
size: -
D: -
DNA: TGTGCCAGCAGCCCCTCCGGGTCCTCCTACGAGCAGTACTTC
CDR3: CASSPSGSSYEQYF

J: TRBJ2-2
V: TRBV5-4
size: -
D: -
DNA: TGTGCCAGCAGCTTGTATGGGGAGCTGTTTTTT
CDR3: CASSLYGELFF

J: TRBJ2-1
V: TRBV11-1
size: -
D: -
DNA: TGTGCCAGCAGCCCCCCCTACAATGAGCAGTTCTTC
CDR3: CASSPPYNEQFF

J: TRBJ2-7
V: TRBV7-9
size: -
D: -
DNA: TGTGCCAGCAGCTCGGTGTCCGGGACCTACGAGCAGTACTTC
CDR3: CASSSVSGTYEQYF

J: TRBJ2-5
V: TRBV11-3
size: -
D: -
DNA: TGTGCCAGCAGCCGCATTTCGGGTTGGCAAGAGACCCAGTACTTC
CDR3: CASSRISGWQETQYF

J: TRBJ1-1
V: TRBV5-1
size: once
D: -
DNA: TGCGCCAGCAGCTTGAATCCGAACACTGAAGCTTTCTTT
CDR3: CASSLNPNTEAFF

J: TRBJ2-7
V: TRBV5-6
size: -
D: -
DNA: TGTGCCAGCAGCTTTACAGGGTTCTACGAGCAGTACTTC
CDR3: CASSFTGFYEQYF